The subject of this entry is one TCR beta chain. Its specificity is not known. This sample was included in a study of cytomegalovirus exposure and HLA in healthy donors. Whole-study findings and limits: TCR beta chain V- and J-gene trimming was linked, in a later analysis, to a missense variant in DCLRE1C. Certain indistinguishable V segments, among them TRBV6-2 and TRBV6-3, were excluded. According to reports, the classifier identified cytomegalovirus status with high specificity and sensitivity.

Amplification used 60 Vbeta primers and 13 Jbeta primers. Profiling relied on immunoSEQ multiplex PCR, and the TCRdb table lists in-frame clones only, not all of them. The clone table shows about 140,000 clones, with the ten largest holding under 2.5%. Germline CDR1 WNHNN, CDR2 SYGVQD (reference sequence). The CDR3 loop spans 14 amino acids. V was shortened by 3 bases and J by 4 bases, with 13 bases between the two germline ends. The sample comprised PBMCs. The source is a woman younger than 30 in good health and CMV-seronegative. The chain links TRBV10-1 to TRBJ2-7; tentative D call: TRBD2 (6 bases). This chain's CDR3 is CASSDSTRQYEQYF. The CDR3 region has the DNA TGCGCCAGCAGTGATTCGACTAGACAGTACGAGCAGTACTTC.